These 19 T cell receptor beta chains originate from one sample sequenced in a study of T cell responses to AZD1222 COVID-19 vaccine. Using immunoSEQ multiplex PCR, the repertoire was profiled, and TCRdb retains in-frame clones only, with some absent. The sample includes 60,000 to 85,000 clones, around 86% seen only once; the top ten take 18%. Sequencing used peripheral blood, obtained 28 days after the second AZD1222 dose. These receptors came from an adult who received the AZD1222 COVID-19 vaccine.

The CDR3 here is CASSARGSRNTGELFF. The CDR3 nucleotides are TGCGCCAGCAGCGCTCGGGGGAGCCGGAACACCGGGGAGCTGTTTTTT. This sequence joins TRBV4-3 and TRBJ2-2; D perhaps matches TRBD2 (6 bases). The germline CDR1 and CDR2 sequences are LGHNA and YSLEER. The CDR3 runs 16 residues. Trimming took off 5 bases at V and 1 base at J, with 14 bases between the two ends.

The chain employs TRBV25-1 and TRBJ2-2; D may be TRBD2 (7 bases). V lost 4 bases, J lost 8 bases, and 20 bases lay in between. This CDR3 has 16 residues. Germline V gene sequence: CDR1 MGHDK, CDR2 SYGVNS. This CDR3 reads CASSARLSGGAGELFF. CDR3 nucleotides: TGTGCCAGCAGTGCCAGGTTGTCGGGGGGCGCGGGGGAGCTGTTTTTT.

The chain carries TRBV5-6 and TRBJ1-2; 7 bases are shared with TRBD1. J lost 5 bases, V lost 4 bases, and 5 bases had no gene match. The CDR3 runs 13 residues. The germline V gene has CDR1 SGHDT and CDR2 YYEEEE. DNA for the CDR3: TGTGCCAGCAGCCGCGACAGGGTATATGGCTACACCTTC. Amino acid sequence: CASSRDRVYGYTF.

The CDR3 loop reads CASSQARARTYGYTF. The CDR3 nucleotides are TGTGCCAGCAGCCAAGCGAGGGCCAGGACCTATGGCTACACCTTC. The V gene is TRBV3-1 (or the pseudogene TRBV3-2), the J gene TRBJ1-2; D remains unclear. CDR1 is LGHDT and CDR2 is YNNKEL in the germline V gene (reference sequence). Trimming pared 1 base from V and 4 bases from J, leaving 13 bases between. This CDR3 comprises 15 residues.

CDR3 coding DNA: TGTGCCAGCAGCTTGGAGGGACAGGGAAGGGGTGAAGCTTTCTTT. Amino acid sequence: CASSLEGQGRGEAFF. The V gene is TRBV7-9, the J gene TRBJ1-1, with TRBD1 matching 9 bases. The CDR3 is 15 residues long. CDR1 and CDR2 (germline): SEHNR, FQNEAQ (reference sequence). V shed 3 bases and J 7 bases; nucleotides not matched to a gene: 9.

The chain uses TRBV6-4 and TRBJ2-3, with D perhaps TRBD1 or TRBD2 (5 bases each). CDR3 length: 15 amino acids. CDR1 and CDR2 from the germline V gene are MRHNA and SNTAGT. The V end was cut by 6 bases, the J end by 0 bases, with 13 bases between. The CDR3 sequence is CASRRGSLSTDTQYF. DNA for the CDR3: TGTGCCAGCAGGAGGGGCAGTCTTAGCACAGATACGCAGTATTTT.

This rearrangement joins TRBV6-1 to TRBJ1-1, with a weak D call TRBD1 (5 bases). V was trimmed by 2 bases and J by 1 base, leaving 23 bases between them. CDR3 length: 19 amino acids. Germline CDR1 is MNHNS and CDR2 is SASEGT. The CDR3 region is CASSETLRRGLLKNTEAFF. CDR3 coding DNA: TGTGCCAGCAGTGAAACCTTACGGAGGGGCCTCCTAAAGAACACTGAAGCTTTCTTT.

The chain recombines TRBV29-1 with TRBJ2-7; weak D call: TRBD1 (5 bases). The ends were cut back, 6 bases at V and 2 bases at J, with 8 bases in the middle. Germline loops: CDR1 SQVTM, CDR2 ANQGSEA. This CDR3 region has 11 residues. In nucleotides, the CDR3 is TGCAGCGTGGGGCAGACCTACGAGCAGTACTTC. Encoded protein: CSVGQTYEQYF.

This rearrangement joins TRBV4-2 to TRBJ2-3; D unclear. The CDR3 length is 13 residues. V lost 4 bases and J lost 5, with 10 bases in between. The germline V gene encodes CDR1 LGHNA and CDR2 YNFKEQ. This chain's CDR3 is CASSRDTLDTQYF. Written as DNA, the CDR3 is TGTGCCAGCAGCCGAGATACTTTAGATACGCAGTATTTT.

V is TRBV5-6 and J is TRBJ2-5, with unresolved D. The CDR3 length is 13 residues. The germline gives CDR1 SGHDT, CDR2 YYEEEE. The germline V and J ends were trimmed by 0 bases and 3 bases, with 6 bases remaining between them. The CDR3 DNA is TGTGCCAGCAGCTTGGGGCCCGAAGAGACCCAGTACTTC. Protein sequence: CASSLGPEETQYF.

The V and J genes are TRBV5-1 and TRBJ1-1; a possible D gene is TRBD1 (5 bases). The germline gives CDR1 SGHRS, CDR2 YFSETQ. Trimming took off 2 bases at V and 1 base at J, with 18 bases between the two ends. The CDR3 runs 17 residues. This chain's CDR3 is CASSLFRGTAENTEAFF. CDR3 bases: TGCGCCAGCAGCTTATTTCGGGGGACGGCAGAGAACACTGAAGCTTTCTTT.

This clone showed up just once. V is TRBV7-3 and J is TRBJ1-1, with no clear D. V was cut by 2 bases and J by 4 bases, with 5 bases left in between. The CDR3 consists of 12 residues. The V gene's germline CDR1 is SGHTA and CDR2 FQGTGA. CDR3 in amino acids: CASSLPGTEAFF. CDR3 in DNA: TGTGCCAGCAGCTTACCAGGCACTGAAGCTTTCTTT.

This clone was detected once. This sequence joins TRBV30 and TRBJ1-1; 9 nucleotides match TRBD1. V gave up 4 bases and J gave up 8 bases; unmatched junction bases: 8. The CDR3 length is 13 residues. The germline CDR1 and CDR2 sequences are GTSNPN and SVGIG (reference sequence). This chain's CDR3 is CAWNTGTGREAFF. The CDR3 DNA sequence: TGTGCCTGGAATACTGGGACAGGGAGAGAAGCTTTCTTT.

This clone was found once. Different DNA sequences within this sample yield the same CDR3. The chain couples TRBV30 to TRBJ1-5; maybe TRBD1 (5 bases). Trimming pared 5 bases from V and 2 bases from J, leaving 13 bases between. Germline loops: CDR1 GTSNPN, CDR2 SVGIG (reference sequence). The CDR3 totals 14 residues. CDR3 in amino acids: CAWSKGGGNQPQHF. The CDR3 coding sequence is TGTGCCTGGTCGAAGGGAGGGGGCAATCAGCCCCAGCATTTT.

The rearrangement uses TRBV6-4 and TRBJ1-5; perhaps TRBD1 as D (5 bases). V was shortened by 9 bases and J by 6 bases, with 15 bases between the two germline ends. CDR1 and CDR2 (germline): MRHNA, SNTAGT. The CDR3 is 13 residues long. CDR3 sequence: CASPQEECQPQHF. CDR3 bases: TGTGCCAGTCCACAGGAGGAGTGTCAGCCCCAGCATTTT.

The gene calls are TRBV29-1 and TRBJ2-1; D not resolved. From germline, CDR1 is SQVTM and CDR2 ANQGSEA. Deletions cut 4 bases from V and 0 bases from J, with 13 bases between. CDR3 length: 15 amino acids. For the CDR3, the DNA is TGCAGCGTTGCGGCAACCCCGAGCTCCTACAATGAGCAGTTCTTC. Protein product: CSVAATPSSYNEQFF.

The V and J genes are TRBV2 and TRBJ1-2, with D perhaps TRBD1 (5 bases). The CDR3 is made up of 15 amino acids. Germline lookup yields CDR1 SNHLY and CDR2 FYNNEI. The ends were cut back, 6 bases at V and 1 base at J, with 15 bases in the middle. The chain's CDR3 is CASSGPRRGNYGYTF. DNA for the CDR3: TGTGCCAGCAGCGGACCCCGTAGGGGTAACTATGGCTACACCTTC.

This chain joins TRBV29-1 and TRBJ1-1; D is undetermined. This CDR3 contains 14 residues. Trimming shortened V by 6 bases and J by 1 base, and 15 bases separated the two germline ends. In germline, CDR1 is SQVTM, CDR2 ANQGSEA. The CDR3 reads CSVATVGRNTEAFF. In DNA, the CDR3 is TGCAGCGTGGCAACAGTAGGAAGGAACACTGAAGCTTTCTTT.

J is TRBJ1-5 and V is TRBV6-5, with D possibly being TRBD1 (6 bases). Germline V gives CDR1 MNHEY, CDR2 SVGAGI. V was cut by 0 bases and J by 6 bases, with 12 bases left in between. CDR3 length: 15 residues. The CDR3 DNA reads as TGTGCCAGCAGTTACTCGCGGGGGGGCACTCAGCCCCAGCATTTT. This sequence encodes CASSYSRGGTQPQHF.